This is a list of T cell receptor beta chains from one sample in a study of T cell responses to AZD1222 COVID-19 vaccine. Assay used: immunoSEQ multiplex PCR; TCRdb lists only in-frame clones, some missing. The sample contains around 96,000 clones, over 75% of which appear only once. The material was peripheral blood, obtained on day 0 of AZD1222 vaccination. Receptors originate from an adult in good health. The CDR3 runs from the conserved cysteine through the conserved F or W. A D gene is named only where the DNA matches it firmly. Part of the rows lack a size; the others show once, few, many or a class for expanded clones.

J gene | V gene | D gene | clone size | CDR3 DNA | CDR3 protein
TRBJ1-4 | TRBV7-9 | - | once | TGTGCCAGCAGCTTAGCCAGGGGAGGGGATGAAAAACTGTTTTTT | CASSLARGGDEKLFF
TRBJ1-1 | TRBV7-3 | - | - | TGTGCCAGCAGCTTAAGCGGGGACATCGGGCACACTGAAGCTTTCTTT | CASSLSGDIGHTEAFF
TRBJ2-7 | TRBV2 | - | - | TGTGCCAGCAGTGATAGTCGTCGAGAGCAGTACTTC | CASSDSRREQYF
TRBJ2-7 | TRBV27 | - | - | TGTGCCAGCAGTTCAGGGGTCGGAGGCTACGAGCAGTACTTC | CASSSGVGGYEQYF
TRBJ2-2 | TRBV6-2/TRBV6-3 | - | - | TGTGCCAGCAGTTATGCCCGAAGGACGAACACCGGGGAGCTGTTTTTT | CASSYARRTNTGELFF
TRBJ1-1 | TRBV19 | - | - | TGTGCCAGTAGAGCATGGAACACTGAAGCTTTCTTT | CASRAWNTEAFF
TRBJ1-1 | TRBV5-1 | - | once | TGCGCCAGCAGCTTGGAGGGCGGGAACACTGAAGCTTTCTTT | CASSLEGGNTEAFF
TRBJ2-1 | TRBV11-3 | - | - | TGTGCCAGCAGCTTCTTACCTAGCGACTCCTACAATGAGCAGTTCTTC | CASSFLPSDSYNEQFF
TRBJ1-6 | TRBV11-2 | - | - | TGTGCCAGCAGCTTAGATGGTGGGGTGGATGGGTCACCCCTCCACTTT | CASSLDGGVDGSPLHF
TRBJ2-7 | TRBV14 | - | - | TGTGCCAGCAGCCAAGGGGGGAGCTCCCCGCAGTACTTC | CASSQGGSSPQYF
TRBJ2-3 | TRBV9 | TRBD2 | - | TGTGCCAGCAGCGAGACTAGCGGCACAGATACGCAGTATTTT | CASSETSGTDTQYF
TRBJ2-3 | TRBV24-1 | TRBD1 | - | TGTGCCACCCGCCGGACAGGGGGCACAGATACGCAGTATTTT | CATRRTGGTDTQYF
TRBJ2-3 | TRBV2 | TRBD2 | - | TGTGCCAGCAGGAGACTAGCGGGGAGTACCACAGATACGCAGTATTTT | CASRRLAGSTTDTQYF
TRBJ1-5 | TRBV7-8 | - | - | TGTGCCAGCAGCTTAAGCGCTGTGAGCCCCCAGATACAGCCCCAGCATTTT | CASSLSAVSPQIQPQHF
TRBJ2-7 | TRBV7-6 | - | - | TGTGCCAGCAGCGAGCCTGGCGGGAAGGGGGCCTACGAGCAGTACTTC | CASSEPGGKGAYEQYF
TRBJ1-5 | TRBV7-2 | - | - | TGTGCCAGCAGCTTTGACAGAACTCAGCCCCAGCATTTT | CASSFDRTQPQHF
TRBJ1-6 | TRBV9 | - | few | TGTGCCAGCAGCGGTAACCATAATTCACCCCTCCACTTT | CASSGNHNSPLHF